Described below is a single T cell receptor (beta chain) sequence and its context. The antigen is not known. TCRdb's table, derived via immunoSEQ multiplex PCR, lists solely in-frame clones and lacks some. The sample has some 300,000 clones; about 77% are singletons. V lost 7 bases, J lost 0 bases, and 16 bases lay in between. The length of the CDR3 is 16 residues. The germline V gene has CDR1 SNHLY and CDR2 FYNNEI. This specimen comes from a study of cytotoxic CD8 clonotypes in ibrutinib-treated CLL. Study-level background: The group held about 11 relapsed/refractory and 15 treatment-naive patients, with some 17 IGHV unmutated. Response was recorded as partial in roughly 24 patients and complete in 2; at median roughly 63 months, approximately 15 remained remitted and approximately 12 had progressed. Study-level findings and limits: Under therapy, public clonotypes either contracted or stayed stable, and they were uncommon.

J is TRBJ2-1 and V is TRBV2, with TRBD2 as a possible D gene (7 bases). Sequences were derived from PBMCs, sampled before ibrutinib treatment. The sequence was obtained from a human donor with chronic lymphocytic leukemia. DNA of the CDR3: TGTGCCAGCAAATCGCGGGGGCCTTACTCCTACAATGAGCAGTTCTTC. It codes for CASKSRGPYSYNEQFF.